Following are 28 T cell receptor beta chains from one sample sequenced in a study of shared clonotypes between healthy human individuals (dated by TCRdb to the early 2020s). Library method: the immunoSEQ multiplex PCR assay. TCRdb retrieved this table from immuneACCESS and kept in-frame rearrangements only. Not all clones are present; in checked studies, unresolved V genes account for under half, and no reason is known for the remainder. The sample table lists around 500,000 clones, about 84% of them with a count of one. About an eighth of the sample rests with the top ten. The sequenced material came from PBMCs. The receptors were gathered from a woman between 35 and 50 years old in good health. Some clones in this sample may be carry-over from other donors' samples.

The chain employs TRBV28 and TRBJ2-2; weak D call: TRBD2 (5 bases). Trimming removed 6 bases at V and 4 bases at J, with 12 bases between. Per germline, CDR1 MDHEN and CDR2 SYDVKM. The CDR3 runs 14 residues. The CDR3 region has the DNA TGTGCCAGCAGGAGGGATCTTGGCACCGGGGAGCTGTTTTTT. This gives the protein CASRRDLGTGELFF.

In nucleotides, the CDR3 is TGTGCCAGCAGCCCCTCAGGGGGCGGAGAGACCCAGTACTTC. Protein sequence: CASSPSGGGETQYF. This chain links TRBV7-3 with TRBJ2-5; 8 bases are a match to TRBD1. CDR1 SGHTA and CDR2 FQGTGA come from the germline V gene. J lost 4 bases, V lost 5 bases, and 6 bases had no gene match. The CDR3 consists of 14 residues.

The CDR3 sequence: CASRDDRGRVDTQYF. The CDR3 DNA is TGTGCCAGCAGAGATGACAGGGGGCGCGTAGATACGCAGTATTTT. The rearrangement joins TRBV6-5 to TRBJ2-3; 10 nucleotides line up with TRBD1. The CDR3 runs 15 residues. After removal of 6 bases from V and 5 bases from J, the junction contained 8 bases not matched to a gene. Germline CDR1 reads MNHEY; CDR2 reads SVGAGI.

This chain's CDR3 is CASSFPGQTTNEKLFF. The CDR3, as DNA: TGTGCCAGCAGTTTTCCGGGACAGACAACTAATGAAAAACTGTTTTTT. This rearrangement joins TRBV28 to TRBJ1-4; 7 nucleotides agree with TRBD1. CDR3 length equals 16 residues. The V and J ends lost 3 bases and 0 bases, in that order; junction bases with no gene match: 4. Germline values: CDR1 MDHEN, CDR2 SYDVKM.

The chain is built from TRBV2 and TRBJ2-2, with unresolved D. V gave up 4 bases and J gave up 1 base, with 7 bases separating them. CDR1 SNHLY and CDR2 FYNNEI come from the germline V gene. The CDR3 loop spans 14 amino acids. CDR3 in amino acids: CASSVFGNTGELFF. The CDR3 DNA is TGTGCCAGCAGTGTATTCGGGAACACCGGGGAGCTGTTTTTT.

This clone showed up many times. This chain joins TRBV29-1 and TRBJ1-2, with no clear D. The V end lost 1 base, the J end lost 10 bases, and 4 bases lay between the germline ends. CDR3 length equals 9 residues. Germline values: CDR1 SQVTM, CDR2 ANQGSEA. CDR3 protein: CSVEGAYTF. For the CDR3, the DNA is TGCAGCGTTGAAGGGGCCTACACCTTC.

The chain is built from TRBV5-6 and TRBJ1-2; 7 bases line up with TRBD1. Germline V gene sequence: CDR1 SGHDT, CDR2 YYEEEE. The CDR3 covers 14 residues. J was trimmed by 7 bases and V by 0 bases; bases with no gene match: 6. CDR3 nucleotide sequence: TGTGCCAGCAGCTTGGGGCAGGGGGTGAGTGGCTACACCTTC. Its protein product is CASSLGQGVSGYTF.

The chain employs TRBV7-5 and TRBJ1-1; the DNA was not compared with TRBD1, the D call given in the table. TRBV7-5 is recorded as a pseudogene. CDR3 length: 15 residues. DNA of the CDR3: TGTGCCAGCAGCCCCGGGACAGGACACTCCACTGAAGCTTTCTTT. It codes for CASSPGTGHSTEAFF.

As regards this clone: This likely traces to a read error, being one base from a far larger clone. The rearrangement uses TRBV11-2 and TRBJ2-7; the D is unclear. The CDR3 length is 13 residues. Germline-derived CDR1 and CDR2 are SGHAT and FQNNGV. Trimming stripped 2 bases from V and 6 bases from J, with 11 bases between. The CDR3 DNA is TGTGCCAGCAGCTTATCCGTGTATGGCGAGCAGTACTTC. It is translated as CASSLSVYGEQYF.

Comments on this clone: A far larger clone is only one base removed, so a read error is likely. The CDR3, as DNA: TGTGCCAGCAGGGGGAATGTCCCGGGAACCGGGGGGCTGTTTTTT. Its translation: CASRGNVPGTGGLFF. The chain has TRBV28 and TRBJ2-2; D is perhaps TRBD2 (6 bases). Looked up from germline, CDR1 is MDHEN and CDR2 is SYDVKM. CDR3 size: 15 residues.

V is TRBV30 and J is TRBJ2-2; 7 bases are shared with TRBD1. Looked up from germline, CDR1 is GTSNPN and CDR2 is SVGIG (reference sequence). The J segment lost 4 bases and the V segment lost 3 bases, leaving 8 bases of the junction unmatched. The CDR3 spans 15 residues. CDR3 residues: CAWRTDREFTGELFF. The CDR3 coding sequence is TGTGCCTGGAGGACCGACAGGGAATTCACCGGGGAGCTGTTTTTT.

The V gene is TRBV5-4, the J gene TRBJ2-5, with a weak D call TRBD2 (6 bases). Trimming removed 4 bases at V and 2 bases at J, with 12 bases between. CDR1 and CDR2 from the germline V gene are SGHNT and YYREEE (reference sequence). The CDR3 extends over 14 amino acids. CDR3 sequence: CASSPAGTQETQYF. The CDR3 bases are TGTGCCAGCAGCCCCGCCGGGACTCAAGAGACCCAGTACTTC.

A remark on this clone: A far larger clone is one base from this, pointing to a likely read error. The same CDR3 arises from other DNA sequences in this sample as well. The chain carries TRBV5-6 and TRBJ2-6; no firm D call. Per germline, CDR1 SGHDT and CDR2 YYEEEE. The CDR3 spans 15 residues. DNA of the CDR3: TGTGCCAGCAGCTTGGGTGTCTCTGGTGCCAACGTCCTGACTTTC. Protein sequence: CASSLGVSGANVLTF.

The V gene is TRBV7-2, the J gene TRBJ2-1; D gene uncertain. Per the germline V gene, CDR1 is SGHTA and CDR2 is FQGNSA. CDR3 length: 13 residues. V was shortened by 5 bases and J by 7 bases, with 12 bases between the two germline ends. CDR3 bases: TGTGCCAGCAGCCCTCAACTAACTAATGAGCAGTTCTTC. Translated: CASSPQLTNEQFF.

This clone was seen a few times. V usage is TRBV28 and J usage is TRBJ1-4; 11 nucleotides line up with TRBD1. The trim removed 7 bases at V and 8 bases at J, leaving 9 bases unmatched. The CDR3 covers 15 residues. Germline CDR1 reads MDHEN; CDR2 reads SYDVKM. The CDR3 DNA reads as TGTGCCAGCACCCTAAGGACAGGGGGCTGGGAAAAACTGTTTTTT. Amino acids: CASTLRTGGWEKLFF.

This clone was seen only once. V and J are TRBV7-9 and TRBJ2-1, with no clear D. In germline, CDR1 is SEHNR, CDR2 FQNEAQ (reference sequence). Between the trimmed V and J ends, which lost 5 bases and 7 bases, there was a span of 9 bases. The CDR3 spans 12 residues. CDR3: CASSPKDNEQFF. The CDR3 bases are TGTGCCAGCAGCCCGAAGGATAATGAGCAGTTCTTC.

This chain connects TRBV27 to TRBJ2-4, with 12 bases fitting TRBD1. The CDR3 is 15 amino acids. Unmatched junction bases numbered 6, after V lost 6 bases and J lost 6 bases. Germline assignment: CDR1 MNHEY and CDR2 SMNVEV (reference sequence). The CDR3 nucleotides read TGTGCCAGCAGGGGACAGGGGGCTTTTGGAAACATTCAGTACTTC. It specifies CASRGQGAFGNIQYF.

This chain connects TRBV5-1 to TRBJ2-7; 8 bases map to TRBD2. The V segment lost 3 bases and the J segment 0 bases; nucleotides outside the gene matches: 5. CDR3 length: 15 residues. Germline assignment: CDR1 SGHRS and CDR2 YFSETQ. CDR3 in DNA: TGCGCCAGCAGCTCCACCGGGGGGGACTCCTACGAGCAGTACTTC. Translation gives CASSSTGGDSYEQYF.

The chain joins TRBV13 to TRBJ2-7; 7 bases line up with TRBD2. V shed 5 bases and J 7 bases; nucleotides not matched to a gene: 5. The CDR3 covers 12 residues. Germline CDR1 is PRHDT and CDR2 is FYEKMQ (reference sequence). In DNA form, the CDR3 reads TGTGCCAGCAGCCGTGGCGGGGGAGAGCAGTACTTC. Translated, it gives CASSRGGGEQYF.

The rearrangement links TRBV2 to TRBJ2-1; 7 nucleotides match TRBD2. The CDR3 spans 15 residues. Trimming removed 4 bases from V and 12 bases from J; junction bases left unmatched: 15. The germline gives CDR1 SNHLY, CDR2 FYNNEI. The CDR3 bases are TGTGCCAGCAGTGTAGACTACACAACAGCGGGGCTGCAGTTCTTC. Amino acids: CASSVDYTTAGLQFF. The full variable domain, with the rest looked up from reference TRBV2 and TRBJ2-1, is EPEVTQTPSHQVTQMGQEVILRCVPISNHLYFYWYRQILGQKVEFLVSFYNNEISEKSEIFDDQFSVERPDGSNFTLKIRSTKLEDSAMYFCASSVDYTTAGLQFFGPGTRLTVL.

The chain is built from TRBV19 and TRBJ1-5, with D hard to call. Trimming stripped 7 bases from V and 1 base from J, with 11 bases between. CDR1 is LNHDA and CDR2 is SQIVND in the germline V gene (reference sequence). The CDR3 consists of 14 residues. The CDR3 sequence: CASTTRGSNQPQHF. CDR3 sequence (DNA): TGTGCCAGTACAACGAGAGGCAGCAATCAGCCCCAGCATTTT.

With respect to this clone: A read error is likely here: a far larger clone is one base away. This rearrangement joins TRBV28 to TRBJ1-2; D unclear. CDR3 size: 12 residues. CDR1 is MDHEN, CDR2 SYDVKM, per germline. The CDR3 loop reads CASSWFNYGCTF. The CDR3 coding sequence is TGTGCCAGCAGTTGGTTTAACTATGGCTGCACCTTC.

In regard to this clone: This sample also contains other DNA sequences that code for the same CDR3. The chain employs TRBV28 and TRBJ2-7; D is unclear. V lost 9 bases to trimming and J lost 1 base, with 19 bases between them. The germline V gene encodes CDR1 MDHEN and CDR2 SYDVKM. This CDR3 comprises 15 residues. CDR3: CASTIAGVGSYEQYF. DNA of the CDR3: TGTGCCAGTACCATAGCTGGAGTTGGATCCTACGAGCAGTACTTC.

The CDR3 nucleotides read TGTGCCTGGAGTCCCCGTCAGGATTCACCCCTCCACTTT. Its protein is CAWSPRQDSPLHF. V gene TRBV30 combines with J gene TRBJ1-6; D unclear. CDR1 GTSNPN and CDR2 SVGIG come from the germline V gene (reference sequence). V lost 2 bases, J lost 8 bases, and 10 bases lay in between. The CDR3 is 13 residues long.

For this clone: This likely came from a read error, as a far larger clone is one base away. The rearrangement joins TRBV27 to TRBJ2-2; D may be TRBD1 or TRBD2 (5 bases each). This CDR3 region has 15 residues. CDR1 is MNHEY, CDR2 SMNVEV, per germline (reference sequence). With 5 bases removed from V and 5 bases from J, the gap between germline ends came to 15 bases. The CDR3 sequence is CASSPHGAWTGELFF. CDR3 nucleotides: TGTGCCAGCAGTCCCCACGGGGCTTGGACCGGGGAGCTGTTTTTT.

Remarks on this clone: This likely traces to a read error, being one base from a far larger clone. This chain connects TRBV7-8 to TRBJ2-5; no clear D gene. With 7 bases removed from V and 7 bases from J, the gap between germline ends came to 19 bases. CDR3 length: 14 amino acids. Looked up from germline, CDR1 is SGHVS and CDR2 is FQNEAQ. The CDR3 here is CASNPPSESWTQYF. CDR3 DNA: TGTGCCAGCAACCCTCCAAGCGAGTCATGGACCCAGTACTTC.

Only a few counts were recorded for this clone. The chain combines TRBV6-6 with TRBJ1-3; the D gene is possibly TRBD1 (6 bases). Per germline, CDR1 MNHNY and CDR2 SVGAGI (reference sequence). The CDR3 runs 12 residues. Here the CDR3 DNA reads TGTGCTGCGAGGGGGGCTGGAAACACCATATATTTT. This translates into CAARGAGNTIYF.

V usage is TRBV7-2 and J usage is TRBJ2-2; no clear D. Germline CDR1 SGHTA, CDR2 FQGNSA. This CDR3 is 15 amino acids long. V was trimmed by 5 bases and J by 0 bases, leaving 10 bases between them. CDR3 nucleotides: TGTGCCAGCAGCCCAGGTCGCGCGAACACCGGGGAGCTGTTTTTT. Protein: CASSPGRANTGELFF.